This entry is about one T cell receptor beta chain. Trimming left V 6 bases short and J 0 bases short, with 12 bases between. The CDR3 loop spans 15 amino acids. Germline V gene sequence: CDR1 LNHDA, CDR2 SQIVND (reference sequence). The data stem from a study of blood T cell repertoires in COVID-19. Under the authors' procedure: Amplifying reference gene primers gave estimates of nucleated cell counts. Sequencing used immunoSEQ multiplex PCR; TCRdb keeps in-frame clones, though not all of them. From that table come the V and J calls and clone size; the DNA was used to work out D and trimming. The repertoire holds more than 300,000 clones, with more than 75% as singletons.

This chain connects TRBV19 to TRBJ2-1; D possibly corresponds to TRBD2 (5 bases). This clonotype originated in a woman aged 50 to 60 with COVID-19, enrolled during active disease. The sample comprised peripheral blood. The CDR3 bases are TGTGCCAGTAGGGGGAGTGAGTACTCCTACAATGAGCAGTTCTTC. It codes for CASRGSEYSYNEQFF.